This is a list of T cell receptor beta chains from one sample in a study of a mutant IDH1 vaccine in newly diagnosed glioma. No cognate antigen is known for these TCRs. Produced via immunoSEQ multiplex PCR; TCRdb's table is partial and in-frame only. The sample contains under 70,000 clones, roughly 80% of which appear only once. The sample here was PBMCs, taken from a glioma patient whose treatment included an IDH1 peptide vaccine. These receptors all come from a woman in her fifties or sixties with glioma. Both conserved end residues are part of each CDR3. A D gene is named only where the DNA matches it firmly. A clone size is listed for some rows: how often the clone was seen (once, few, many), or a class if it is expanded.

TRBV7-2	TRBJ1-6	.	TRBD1	CASSQGTGNSPLHF	TGTGCCAGCAGCCAAGGGACAGGGAATTCACCCCTCCACTTT
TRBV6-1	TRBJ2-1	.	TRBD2	CASSPLLTSSSEQFF	TGTGCCAGCAGCCCTTTACTGACTAGCAGCAGTGAGCAGTTCTTC
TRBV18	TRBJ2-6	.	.	CASSPPSGSGANVLTF	TGTGCCAGCTCACCACCTTCCGGCTCTGGGGCCAACGTCCTGACTTTC
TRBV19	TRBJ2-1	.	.	CASRPGQYNEQFF	TGTGCCAGTAGGCCGGGACAATACAATGAGCAGTTCTTC
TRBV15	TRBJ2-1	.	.	CATSRDRLGGEQFF	TGTGCCACCAGCAGAGATCGGCTAGGGGGTGAGCAGTTCTTC
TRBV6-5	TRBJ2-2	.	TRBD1	CASSRTGGITGELFF	TGTGCCAGCAGTCGGACAGGGGGCATAACCGGGGAGCTGTTTTTT
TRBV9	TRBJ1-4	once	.	CASSSRGLANEKLFF	TGTGCCAGCAGCTCTAGGGGCCTGGCGAATGAAAAACTGTTTTTT
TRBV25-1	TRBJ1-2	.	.	CASSEYGHSAF	TGTGCCAGCAGTGAATACGGGCATTCGGCCTTC
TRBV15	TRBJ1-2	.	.	CATSRDRGGTEGYTF	TGTGCCACCAGCAGAGATCGTGGGGGAACGGAGGGCTACACCTTC
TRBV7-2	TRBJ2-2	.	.	CASSLRDTGELFF	TGTGCCAGCAGCCTTCGGGACACCGGGGAGCTGTTTTTT
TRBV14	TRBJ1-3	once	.	CASSQNFLGNTIYF	TGTGCCAGCAGCCAAAACTTTCTCGGAAACACCATATATTTT
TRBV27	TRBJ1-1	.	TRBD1	CASSLSIRTGGGNTEAFF	TGTGCCAGCAGTTTATCAATTAGAACAGGGGGAGGGAACACTGAAGCTTTCTTT
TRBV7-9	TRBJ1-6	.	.	CASSLGGTIDNSPLHF	TGTGCCAGCAGCTTGGGAGGGACAATCGATAATTCACCCCTCCACTTT
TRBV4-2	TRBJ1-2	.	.	CASSQDGASLYGYTF	TGTGCCAGCAGCCAAGATGGTGCCAGCCTCTATGGCTACACCTTC
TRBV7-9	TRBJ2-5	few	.	CASSLGLVVQETQYF	TGTGCCAGCAGCTTAGGTCTAGTTGTGCAAGAGACCCAGTACTTC
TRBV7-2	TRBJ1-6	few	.	CASRRDIQNSPLHF	TGTGCCAGCAGGCGGGACATCCAGAATTCACCCCTCCACTTT
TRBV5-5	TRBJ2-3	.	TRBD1	CASSWTGGEADTQYF	TGTGCCAGCAGTTGGACAGGGGGCGAGGCAGATACGCAGTATTTT
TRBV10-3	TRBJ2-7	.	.	CAISELGTRDPRDEQYF	TGTGCCATCAGTGAGTTGGGGACCCGGGACCCGAGAGACGAGCAGTACTTC
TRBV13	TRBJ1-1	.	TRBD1	CASSSETGTEAFF	TGTGCCAGCAGCTCAGAGACAGGGACCGAAGCTTTCTTT
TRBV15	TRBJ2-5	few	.	CATSSRTQTQETQYF	TGTGCCACCAGCAGCAGGACACAAACCCAAGAGACCCAGTACTTC
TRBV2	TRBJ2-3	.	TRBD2	CASRATTGGSTDTQYF	TGTGCCAGCAGGGCCACGACCGGGGGGAGCACAGATACGCAGTATTTT
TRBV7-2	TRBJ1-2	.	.	CASSLRERGTDGYTF	TGTGCCAGCAGCCTCAGAGAGAGAGGGACCGATGGCTACACCTTC
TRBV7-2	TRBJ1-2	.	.	CASRGPLHGYTF	TGTGCCAGCAGGGGGCCCCTCCATGGCTACACCTTC
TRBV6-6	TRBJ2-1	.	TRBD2	CASQTGGSNEQFF	TGTGCCAGCCAAACGGGGGGAAGCAATGAGCAGTTCTTC
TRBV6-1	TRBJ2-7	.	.	CASREIDRSYEQYF	TGTGCCAGCAGGGAAATAGACAGATCCTACGAGCAGTACTTC
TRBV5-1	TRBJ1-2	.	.	CASSPGGVNYGYTF	TGCGCCAGCAGCCCTGGGGGGGTAAACTATGGCTACACCTTC
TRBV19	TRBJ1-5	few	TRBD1	CASSIGRGRAQPQHF	TGTGCCAGTAGTATTGGCAGGGGGCGGGCTCAGCCCCAGCATTTT
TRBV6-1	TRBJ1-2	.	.	CASWDRSALNYGYTF	TGTGCCAGCTGGGATCGTTCCGCCTTAAACTATGGCTACACCTTC
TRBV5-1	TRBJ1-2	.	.	CASSQELGGYTF	TGCGCCAGCAGCCAGGAACTAGGTGGCTACACCTTC